These 21 T cell receptor beta chains came from one sample sequenced in a study of CD8+CD57+ T cells in acquired aplastic anemia. The study profiled TCR beta VDJ and CDR3 using genomic DNA as template. One entry per CDR3 protein, called by TCRdb with MiXCR from the reads. The sample yields 150,000 to 200,000 distinct CDR3 sequences, just under 45% seen once. The sequenced material came from sorted CD4+, CD8+, or CD8+CD57+ T cells (not recorded which) from PBMCs. These receptor sequences come from a human donor in good health.

On this clonotype: With a much larger clone just one base away, this may be a read error. The CDR3 nucleotides are TGTGCCAGCGTCGCAGTCCCCTACGAGCAGTACTTC. Protein product: CASVAVPYEQYF. J is TRBJ2-7 and V is TRBV6-1; D is ambiguous. Germline V gives CDR1 MNHNS, CDR2 SASEGT. This CDR3 is built from 12 residues. V was pared by 8 bases and J by 2 bases, with 10 bases between.

Concerning this clonotype itself: A single base separates this from a much larger clone, so it may be a read error. The chain links TRBV7-6 to TRBJ1-5, with a possible D match to TRBD1 (6 bases). The germline V and J ends were trimmed by 5 bases and 6 bases, with 14 bases remaining between them. Germline V lookup: CDR1 SGHVS, CDR2 FNYEAQ. The CDR3 sequence is 14 residues long. The CDR3 loop reads CASSPDRRTQPQHF. For the CDR3, the DNA is TGTGCCAGCAGCCCCGACAGGCGGACTCAGCCCCAGCATTTT.

This clonotype was seen a single time. The chain carries TRBV24-1 and TRBJ2-1; 15 positions agree with TRBD2. The germline V gene encodes CDR1 KGHDR and CDR2 SFDVKD. After removal of 3 bases from V and 4 bases from J, the junction contained 6 bases not matched to a gene. CDR3 length: 18 amino acids. CDR3 sequence: CATSDPGLAGGPYNEQFF. CDR3 DNA sequence: TGTGCCACCAGTGATCCCGGACTAGCGGGAGGGCCTTACAATGAGCAGTTCTTC.

This clonotype was picked up many times. This rearrangement joins TRBV9 to TRBJ2-6, with D uncertain. CDR1 is SGDLS and CDR2 is YYNGEE in the germline V gene. The ends were cut back, 0 bases at V and 2 bases at J, with 6 bases in the middle. The CDR3 consists of 15 residues. The CDR3 region has the DNA TGTGCCAGCAGCGTAGTAGGCGCTGGGGCCAACGTCCTGACTTTC. Amino acid sequence: CASSVVGAGANVLTF.

The rearrangement uses TRBV12-3 or TRBV12-4 and TRBJ1-3; D uncertain. The V end lost 6 bases, the J end lost 4 bases, and 13 bases lay between the germline ends. The CDR3 runs to 14 residues. CDR3 in amino acids: CASRGYRPGNTIYF. The CDR3 region has the DNA TGTGCCAGCAGAGGCTACCGGCCCGGAAACACCATATATTTT.

This clonotype was observed many times. The V and J genes are TRBV20-1 and TRBJ2-1; possibly TRBD1 for D (6 bases). CDR3 length: 12 residues. The V gene lost 4 bases and the J gene lost 6 bases, with 10 bases spanning the gap. Germline V gene lookup returns CDR1 DFQATT and CDR2 SNEGSKA (reference sequence). The CDR3 region is CSATTGLNEQFF. The CDR3 DNA reads TGCAGTGCTACGACAGGCCTCAATGAGCAGTTCTTC.

Ten or more counts support this clonotype. The chain recombines TRBV20-1 with TRBJ1-2; 7 bases line up with TRBD1. Per the germline V gene, CDR1 is DFQATT and CDR2 is SNEGSKA (reference sequence). V dropped 0 bases and J dropped 6; count of bases not matched to a gene: 7. This CDR3 region has 14 residues. The CDR3 protein is CSARDTTGDHGYTF. The CDR3 DNA is TGCAGTGCTAGAGATACCACAGGGGATCATGGCTACACCTTC.

This clonotype was observed many times. At one boundary the junction diverges from the germline segment, which might be a read error. The chain combines TRBV20-1 with TRBJ2-3; the match to TRBD2 covers 9 bases. The length of the CDR3 is 16 residues. Germline V gene sequence: CDR1 DFQATT, CDR2 SNEGSKA (reference sequence). CDR3 region: CSAGETSGKSTDTQYF. The CDR3 DNA reads as TGCAGTGCTGGAGAGACTAGCGGTAAAAGCACAGATACGCAGTATTTT.

The sample holds many counts of this clonotype. The rearrangement links TRBV5-1 to TRBJ1-2; 8 positions match TRBD1. The CDR3 runs to 15 residues. CDR1 and CDR2 from the germline V gene are SGHRS and YFSETQ. With V trimmed by 0 bases and J by 8 bases, 9 bases remained unmatched. The chain's CDR3 is CASSLAWTGTSGYTF. CDR3 DNA sequence: TGCGCCAGCAGCTTGGCCTGGACAGGGACCTCCGGCTACACCTTC.

About this clonotype: A read error may explain this, as a much larger clone is one base away. Given the absence of the conserved phenylalanine or tryptophan at the CDR3 end, a read error is likely. The V and J genes are TRBV5-1 and TRBJ1-4; no definite D call. V lost 0 bases to trimming and J lost 8 bases, with 17 bases between them. This CDR3 is built from 16 residues. Germline loops: CDR1 SGHRS, CDR2 YFSETQ. In nucleotides, the CDR3 is TGCGCCAGCAGCTTGGCGAGCTACAACCCTTCCGAAAAACTGTTTATT. The encoded protein is CASSLASYNPSEKLFI.

The V call is TRBV6-4, the J call TRBJ1-6; no definite D call. The CDR3 has 13 residues. Trimming shortened V by 0 bases and J by 10 bases, and 7 bases separated the two germline ends. CDR1 and CDR2 (germline): MRHNA, SNTAGT. The CDR3 spells CASSDSFMSPLHF. CDR3 nucleotides: TGTGCCAGCAGTGACTCATTTATGTCACCCCTCCACTTT.

This clonotype was observed many times. The chain employs TRBV6-5 and TRBJ2-6; 7 bases agree with TRBD2. Germline values: CDR1 MNHEY, CDR2 SVGAGI. J gave up 2 bases and V 8 bases, and 6 bases lay outside the gene matches. The CDR3 consists of 15 residues. CDR3: CASGDRGAGANVLTF. The DNA for the CDR3 is TGTGCCAGCGGGGACCGGGGGGCTGGGGCCAACGTCCTGACTTTC.

This clonotype was detected a few times. This chain uses TRBV29-1 with TRBJ2-3; the D is unclear. The germline V and J ends were trimmed by 6 bases and 6 bases, with 7 bases remaining between them. CDR3 size: 10 residues. Germline V CDR1 and CDR2: SQVTM, ANQGSEA. CDR3 loop: CSVVPDTQYF. As DNA, the CDR3 is TGCAGCGTCGTCCCGGATACGCAGTATTTT.

The genes are TRBV5-6 and TRBJ1-2; 8 bases line up with TRBD1. The ends lost 9 bases at V and 1 base at J; junction bases unmatched: 8. Germline V CDR1 and CDR2: SGHDT, YYEEEE. This CDR3 contains 14 residues. CDR3 sequence (DNA): TGTGCCACGCGGACAGGGCAACGTAACTATGGCTACACCTTC. Translating it yields CATRTGQRNYGYTF.

This clonotype was detected ten times or more. The chain uses TRBV6-4 and TRBJ1-2; D is unresolved. Germline CDR1 is MRHNA and CDR2 is SNTAGT. V lost 6 bases, J lost 7 bases, and 15 bases lay in between. CDR3 length equals 13 residues. The CDR3 bases are TGTGCCAGCAGCGTGGATGGGGTTGGTGGCTACACCTTC. It translates to CASSVDGVGGYTF.

The chain combines TRBV28 with TRBJ2-7; TRBD2 aligns across 12 bases. The ends lost 3 bases at V and 8 bases at J; junction bases unmatched: 14. Germline-derived CDR1 and CDR2 are MDHEN and SYDVKM. There are 17 residues in the CDR3. In nucleotides, the CDR3 is TGTGCCAGCAGTTTCGGCGCTAGCGGGAGGGGTCGTAGCAAGCAGTACTTC. Its protein is CASSFGASGRGRSKQYF.

This clonotype was detected ten times or more. This chain links TRBV7-9 with TRBJ1-4, with D possibly matching TRBD1 (6 bases). The V gene lost 3 bases and the J gene lost 4 bases, with 15 bases spanning the gap. Germline V lookup: CDR1 SEHNR, CDR2 FQNEAQ (reference sequence). The CDR3 has 16 amino acids. The CDR3 sequence is CASSFSGGRHNEKLFF. Here the CDR3 DNA reads TGTGCCAGCAGCTTCAGCGGGGGGCGACATAATGAAAAACTGTTTTTT.

This clonotype was recorded at least ten times. The chain recombines TRBV3-1 with TRBJ2-3, with a weak D call TRBD2 (6 bases). CDR3 length: 14 residues. Trimming pared 3 bases from V and 6 bases from J, leaving 13 bases between. CDR1 and CDR2 from the germline V gene are LGHDT and YNNKEL (reference sequence). The CDR3: CASSQSGGADTQYF. The DNA for the CDR3 is TGTGCCAGCAGCCAGAGTGGAGGGGCGGATACGCAGTATTTT.

This clonotype was detected ten times or more. This chain joins TRBV5-1 and TRBJ2-3, with D perhaps TRBD1 (6 bases). V was cut by 4 bases and J by 1 base, with 13 bases left in between. The CDR3 totals 15 residues. The germline gives CDR1 SGHRS, CDR2 YFSETQ. The CDR3 DNA follows: TGCGCCAGCAGCGCTAAGGGGGTGGGCACAGATACGCAGTATTTT. Translating it yields CASSAKGVGTDTQYF.

Ten or more counts support this clonotype. This sequence joins TRBV7-2 and TRBJ1-2, with D perhaps TRBD1 (6 bases). The V end was cut by 6 bases, the J end by 4 bases, with 9 bases between. This CDR3 spans 12 amino acids. The V gene's germline CDR1 is SGHTA and CDR2 FQGNSA. CDR3 sequence reads: CASRPQGYGYTF. The CDR3 DNA reads TGTGCCAGCAGGCCACAGGGCTATGGCTACACCTTC.

Regarding this clonotype: Since a much larger clone is just one base distant, this may be a read error. This rearrangement joins TRBV9 to TRBJ1-3; D perhaps matches TRBD1 (6 bases). CDR3 length: 17 amino acids. Germline V gene data show CDR1 as SGDLS and CDR2 as YYNGEE. V gave up 7 bases and J gave up 0 bases, with 20 bases separating them. The CDR3 protein is CASGPLERGGSGNTIYF. The CDR3 coding sequence is TGTGCCAGCGGCCCCTTAGAGCGAGGGGGCTCTGGAAACACCATATATTTT.